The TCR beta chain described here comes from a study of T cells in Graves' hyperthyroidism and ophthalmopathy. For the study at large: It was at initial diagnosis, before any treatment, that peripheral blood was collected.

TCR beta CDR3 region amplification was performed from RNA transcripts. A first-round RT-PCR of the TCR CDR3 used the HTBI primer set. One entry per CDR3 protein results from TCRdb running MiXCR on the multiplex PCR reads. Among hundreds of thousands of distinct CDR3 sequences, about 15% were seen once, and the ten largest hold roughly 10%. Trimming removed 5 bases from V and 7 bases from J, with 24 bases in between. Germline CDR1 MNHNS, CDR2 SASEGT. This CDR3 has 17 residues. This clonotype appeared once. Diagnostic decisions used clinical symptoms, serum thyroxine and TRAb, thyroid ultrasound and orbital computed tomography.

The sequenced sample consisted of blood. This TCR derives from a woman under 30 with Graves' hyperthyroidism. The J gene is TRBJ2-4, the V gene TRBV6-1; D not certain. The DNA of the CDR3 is TGTGCCAGCAGTCCTCTACGTGGCAGTTCCCCACGCAACATTCAGTACTTC. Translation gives CASSPLRGSSPRNIQYF.